The clone carrying this T cell receptor beta chain was detected only a few times. Its antigen is still unknown. Use of 60 Vbeta and 13 Jbeta primers characterized the PCR. Authors' analysis steps: Unique TCR beta chains numbered about 72 million in a later analysis, with about 9.9 million shared. TCRdb keeps only in-frame clones here, not all; method: immunoSEQ multiplex PCR. V and J calls and clone size are given by that table; D and trimming were obtained from the DNA. The sample shows about 150,000 clones, approximately 72% of them seen only once. The data derive from a study of cytomegalovirus exposure and HLA in healthy donors. The germline V and J ends were trimmed by 0 bases and 0 bases, with 11 bases remaining between them. The CDR3 sequence is 17 residues long. CDR1 LGHNA and CDR2 YSLEER come from the germline V gene. Study-level results: Researchers counted around 170 TCR beta chains as cytomegalovirus-associated. Whilst most TCR sequences proved rare, a subset of public TCRs occurred across many donors.

At the time of sampling, donors were nominally healthy, though unrecorded immune exposures were likely. This clonotype was obtained from a young man in good health and CMV-seronegative. The chain joins TRBV4-3 to TRBJ2-2; D may be TRBD1 (6 bases). The source material was PBMCs. CDR3 bases: TGCGCCAGCAGCCAAGAGGACGACAGGACGAACACCGGGGAGCTGTTTTTT. Residues: CASSQEDDRTNTGELFF.